The 28 T cell receptor beta chains below come from one sample, sequenced in a study of Ad26.COV2.S vaccination and SARS-CoV-2 variants. Described treatment: some 19 received Ad26.COV2.S at low or high dose, single or two shots; a few received placebo; per-sample allocation not given. Collection of the samples took place on day 63 after the first injection of vaccine or placebo. TCRdb keeps only in-frame clones here, not all; method: immunoSEQ multiplex PCR. The sample holds about 350,000 clones; roughly 90% are singletons and the top ten take 6.4%. The material sequenced was peripheral blood, taken in a trial of Ad26.COV2.S vaccine versus placebo. The receptor source for this set is a person between 18 and 59 years old who received the Ad26.COV2.S COVID-19 vaccine or a placebo.

The chain is built from TRBV7-3 and TRBJ1-5, with a weak D call TRBD1 (6 bases). Germline values: CDR1 SGHTA, CDR2 FQGTGA. V gave up 2 bases and J gave up 6 bases, with 14 bases separating them. CDR3 length equals 15 residues. In DNA, the CDR3 is TGTGCCAGCAGCTTATCGGGGGCGCGAGGTCAGCCCCAGCATTTT. Residues: CASSLSGARGQPQHF.

V gene TRBV30 combines with J gene TRBJ1-2; tentative D call: TRBD1 (5 bases). The germline V gene has CDR1 GTSNPN and CDR2 SVGIG (reference sequence). The CDR3 contains 12 residues. Trimming cost V 0 bases and J 7 bases, with 9 bases left between them. This chain's CDR3 is CAWSVGEAGYTF. The CDR3 DNA reads as TGTGCCTGGAGTGTAGGGGAGGCTGGCTACACCTTC.

V gene TRBV5-6 combines with J gene TRBJ2-7; a possible D gene is TRBD1 (5 bases). The CDR3 loop spans 17 amino acids. Trimming left V 0 bases short and J 2 bases short, with 18 bases between. Germline CDR1 SGHDT, CDR2 YYEEEE. The CDR3 nucleotides read TGTGCCAGCAGCTTGGGATTGGGCTTAGGGGAAGCCTACGAGCAGTACTTC. This translates into CASSLGLGLGEAYEQYF.

This chain uses TRBV15 with TRBJ2-7; 7 nucleotides match TRBD1. CDR3 length equals 16 residues. The V and J ends lost 5 bases and 0 bases, in that order; junction bases with no gene match: 10. Germline assignment: CDR1 LNHNV and CDR2 YYDKDF (reference sequence). The CDR3 loop reads CATSAGGTATSYEQYF. In DNA form, the CDR3 reads TGTGCCACCAGCGCCGGTGGGACAGCTACCTCCTACGAGCAGTACTTC.

The chain employs TRBV27 and TRBJ2-1; 9 nucleotides line up with TRBD1. V trimming: 2 bases; J trimming: 7 bases; junction bases outside the gene matches: 3. Germline CDR1 and CDR2: MNHEY and SMNVEV (reference sequence). The CDR3 covers 14 residues. The CDR3 loop is CASSLGTGLNEQFF. In DNA form, the CDR3 reads TGTGCCAGCAGTTTAGGGACAGGGTTAAATGAGCAGTTCTTC.

The genes are TRBV6-2 or TRBV6-3 and TRBJ2-3, with TRBD2 matching 15 bases. CDR3 length equals 16 residues. J was trimmed by 4 bases and V by 4 bases; bases with no gene match: 3. CDR1 MNHEY and CDR2 SVGEGT come from the germline V gene. The CDR3 reads CASSSGLAGGPDTQYF. In nucleotides, the CDR3 is TGTGCCAGCAGTTCGGGACTAGCGGGGGGACCAGATACGCAGTATTTT.

The chain is built from TRBV11-3 and TRBJ2-1; the D gene is possibly TRBD1 (6 bases). CDR1 is SGHNT and CDR2 is YENEEA in the germline V gene. V shed 2 bases and J shed 14 bases, with 13 bases lying between them. CDR3 length: 12 residues. The CDR3 region has the DNA TGTGCCAGCAGCTTAACACAGGGTACCGAGTTCTTC. It is translated as CASSLTQGTEFF. The full variable domain, completed using reference TRBV11-3 and TRBJ2-1, is EAGVVQSPRYKIIEKKQPVAFWCNPISGHNTLYWYLQNLGQGPELLIRYENEEAVDDSQLPKDRFSAERLKGVDSTLKIQPAELGDSAVYLCASSLTQGTEFFGPGTRLTVL.

This chain joins TRBV10-3 and TRBJ2-5; perhaps TRBD1 as D (6 bases). V gave up 9 bases and J gave up 5 bases, with 19 bases separating them. CDR1 is ENHRY, CDR2 SYGVKD, per germline. There are 14 residues in the CDR3. This CDR3 is CAMSPEGERETQYF. The CDR3 DNA is TGTGCCATGTCGCCCGAGGGGGAGAGGGAGACCCAGTACTTC.

The genes are TRBV9 and TRBJ1-2, with unresolved D. Deletions cut 4 bases from V and 5 bases from J, with 12 bases between. The germline V gene encodes CDR1 SGDLS and CDR2 YYNGEE. This CDR3 has 13 residues. CDR3 protein: CASSPSRSYGYTF. The CDR3 DNA sequence: TGTGCCAGCAGCCCTAGCAGGTCATATGGCTACACCTTC. The whole variable domain, remainder taken from reference TRBV9 and TRBJ1-2, is DSGVTQTPKHLITATGQRVTLRCSPRSGDLSVYWYQQSLDQGLQFLIQYYNGEERAKGNILERFSAQQFPDLHSELNLSSLELGDSALYFCASSPSRSYGYTFGSGTRLTVV.

This clone was observed once. The V gene is TRBV19, the J gene TRBJ2-1; 9 nucleotides line up with TRBD2. The J segment lost 4 bases and the V segment lost 4 bases, leaving 5 bases of the junction unmatched. CDR1 is LNHDA, CDR2 SQIVND, per germline (reference sequence). This CDR3 is built from 15 residues. Here the CDR3 reads CASSTLAGAYNEQFF. In DNA form, the CDR3 reads TGTGCCAGTAGTACATTAGCGGGGGCGTACAATGAGCAGTTCTTC.

The chain couples TRBV7-2 to TRBJ1-4, with no clear D. CDR1 and CDR2 (germline): SGHTA, FQGNSA. V lost 5 bases to trimming and J lost 0 bases, with 10 bases between them. The length of the CDR3 is 15 residues. The CDR3 nucleotides read TGTGCCAGCAGCCTAGACCCTGCAACTAATGAAAAACTGTTTTTT. Protein: CASSLDPATNEKLFF.

The chain employs TRBV5-6 and TRBJ1-6, with 10 bases lining up with TRBD1. The CDR3 is 15 amino acids. The germline V gene encodes CDR1 SGHDT and CDR2 YYEEEE. The trim removed 5 bases at V and 7 bases at J, leaving 6 bases unmatched. The CDR3 loop is CASSRGTGENSPLHF. The CDR3 coding sequence is TGTGCCAGCAGTCGCGGGACAGGGGAGAATTCACCCCTCCACTTT.

In this sample, this clone turned up once. This chain connects TRBV7-3 to TRBJ1-1, with unresolved D. The length of the CDR3 is 15 residues. Germline V gene data show CDR1 as SGHTA and CDR2 as FQGTGA. Trimming took off 6 bases at V and 4 bases at J, with 18 bases between the two ends. The CDR3 nucleotides are TGTGCCAGCAGACGAGAACATTCCAGGAGCACTGAAGCTTTCTTT. This gives the protein CASRREHSRSTEAFF.

The chain combines TRBV7-9 with TRBJ2-3; no firm D call. Germline lookup yields CDR1 SEHNR and CDR2 FQNEAQ (reference sequence). The CDR3 is made up of 15 amino acids. The V and J ends lost 1 base and 4 bases respectively, with 12 bases between them. The CDR3, as DNA: TGTGCCAGCAGCTTAGTCTCCAGGATCTCAGATACGCAGTATTTT. As protein: CASSLVSRISDTQYF.

The rearrangement links TRBV6-5 to TRBJ2-7; D remains unclear. V gave up 0 bases and J gave up 5 bases, with 8 bases separating them. Germline CDR1 reads MNHEY; CDR2 reads SVGAGI. The CDR3 has 13 amino acids. The CDR3 sequence: CASSYSTINEQYF. The CDR3 DNA is TGTGCCAGCAGTTACTCTACTATTAACGAGCAGTACTTC.

The rearrangement uses TRBV6-5 and TRBJ2-2; no firm D call. Germline CDR1 and CDR2: MNHEY and SVGAGI. V was clipped by 5 bases and J by 2 bases, with 12 bases between them. The CDR3 extends over 15 amino acids. Here the CDR3 DNA reads TGTGCCAGCAGTCGCGCCGGGTTTAACACCGGGGAGCTGTTTTTT. Its translation is CASSRAGFNTGELFF.

The chain links TRBV7-2 to TRBJ1-2; D gene uncertain. Trimming pared 5 bases from V and 8 bases from J, leaving 21 bases between. The CDR3 totals 15 residues. Germline CDR1 and CDR2: SGHTA and FQGNSA. The CDR3 loop reads CASSVFERRINGYTF. CDR3 DNA: TGTGCCAGCAGCGTATTCGAGCGCCGAATAAACGGCTACACCTTC.

This rearrangement joins TRBV7-2 to TRBJ2-3; D gene ambiguous. Trimming pared 4 bases from V and 4 bases from J, leaving 15 bases between. The CDR3 has 15 residues. Germline assignment: CDR1 SGHTA and CDR2 FQGNSA. CDR3 amino acids: CASSSPRSVPDTQYF. CDR3 DNA sequence: TGTGCCAGCAGCTCGCCCCGGTCAGTTCCAGATACGCAGTATTTT. The full variable domain, its missing parts supplied by reference TRBV7-2 and TRBJ2-3, is GAGVSQSPSNKVTEKGKDVELRCDPISGHTALYWYRQSLGQGLEFLIYFQGNSAPDKSGLPSDRFSAERTGGSVSTLTIQRTQQEDSAVYLCASSSPRSVPDTQYFGPGTRLTVL.

The CDR3 here is CASSLVPGGTEAFF. DNA for the CDR3: TGTGCCAGCAGCTTGGTGCCAGGGGGCACTGAAGCTTTCTTT. The chain employs TRBV5-5 and TRBJ1-1; 7 nucleotides agree with TRBD1. Trimming cost V 0 bases and J 4 bases; bases outside gene matches: 3. Germline V CDR1 and CDR2: SGHKS, YYEKEE (reference sequence). The CDR3 is made up of 14 amino acids.

This clone was picked up a small number of times. The chain links TRBV4-2 to TRBJ2-2, with D uncertain. The CDR3 is 14 residues long. Per the germline V gene, CDR1 is LGHNA and CDR2 is YNFKEQ. V was cut by 1 base and J by 5 bases, with 8 bases left in between. CDR3 sequence: CASSQASTTGELFF. The CDR3 DNA reads as TGTGCCAGCAGCCAAGCATCCACAACCGGGGAGCTGTTTTTT.

This chain connects TRBV28 to TRBJ2-7; TRBD1 aligns across 10 bases. This CDR3 contains 15 residues. V shed 6 bases and J 3 bases; nucleotides not matched to a gene: 8. Germline V CDR1 and CDR2: MDHEN, SYDVKM. CDR3 in DNA: TGTGCCAGCAGGGGACAGGGGCCCCTCGGCTACGAGCAGTACTTC. Protein product: CASRGQGPLGYEQYF.

This chain joins TRBV19 and TRBJ1-3; 9 bases are a match to TRBD1. Germline V gene sequence: CDR1 LNHDA, CDR2 SQIVND (reference sequence). The CDR3 contains 13 residues. The V and J ends lost 8 bases and 4 bases, in that order; junction bases with no gene match: 3. For the CDR3, the DNA is TGTGCCAGTTACAGGGGGCCCGGAAACACCATATATTTT. Translating gives CASYRGPGNTIYF.

This chain joins TRBV18 and TRBJ1-4; 9 nucleotides agree with TRBD1. The CDR3 extends over 15 amino acids. Germline values: CDR1 KGHSH, CDR2 LQKENI. After removal of 2 bases from V and 7 bases from J, the junction contained 5 bases not matched to a gene. CDR3 DNA sequence: TGTGCCAGCTCACCATCCGGGACAGGGCTTGAAAAACTGTTTTTT. It yields the protein CASSPSGTGLEKLFF.

This sequence joins TRBV6-5 and TRBJ1-2; D call uncertain. The V gene lost 5 bases and the J gene lost 6 bases, with 13 bases spanning the gap. The CDR3 has 13 residues. The germline V gene has CDR1 MNHEY and CDR2 SVGAGI. The CDR3 is CASSPNYGDGYTF. The CDR3 DNA sequence: TGTGCCAGCAGTCCGAATTATGGTGATGGCTACACCTTC.

The chain uses TRBV19 and TRBJ2-2; TRBD2 aligns across 8 bases. J lost 0 bases, V lost 4 bases, and 1 base had no gene match. This CDR3 is built from 15 residues. Germline CDR1 LNHDA, CDR2 SQIVND (reference sequence). This CDR3 is CASSTTSANTGELFF. CDR3 coding DNA: TGTGCCAGTAGTACGACTAGCGCGAACACCGGGGAGCTGTTTTTT.

This chain uses TRBV6-5 with TRBJ1-1; weak D call: TRBD1 (6 bases). The CDR3 loop spans 14 amino acids. V lost 7 bases and J lost 6, with 18 bases in between. CDR1 MNHEY and CDR2 SVGAGI come from the germline V gene. The CDR3 nucleotides are TGTGCCAGCAAGAACAGGGATGATTTTCCTGAAGCTTTCTTT. This gives the protein CASKNRDDFPEAFF.

Comment on this clone: Additional DNA sequences in this sample encode the identical CDR3. The V gene is TRBV6-5, the J gene TRBJ1-1; D remains ambiguous. The CDR3 is made up of 15 amino acids. The V gene lost 0 bases and the J gene lost 0 bases, with 8 bases spanning the gap. Germline values: CDR1 MNHEY, CDR2 SVGAGI. The chain's CDR3 is CASSYSRTVNTEAFF. CDR3 DNA sequence: TGTGCCAGCAGTTACTCGAGGACGGTGAACACTGAAGCTTTCTTT.

This sequence joins TRBV2 and TRBJ1-1; D remains ambiguous. CDR1 is SNHLY and CDR2 is FYNNEI in the germline V gene. Trimming removed 1 base from V and 9 bases from J, with 15 bases in between. This CDR3 has 14 amino acids. The CDR3 DNA is TGTGCCAGCAGTGAAGACACCGGGAGCCAAAAAGCTTTCTTT. Protein product: CASSEDTGSQKAFF.